The 22 T cell receptor beta chains listed next were all sequenced from one sample in a study of control samples from healthy donors and cancer patients. Method: immunoSEQ multiplex PCR; TCRdb's copy keeps in-frame clones and lacks some. This sample has approximately 160,000 clones, with roughly 92% found just once. What was sequenced was blood. Every receptor here comes from a woman aged 30 to 39 in good health.

V usage is TRBV7-6 and J usage is TRBJ2-2; D remains unclear. The CDR3 runs to 12 residues. Germline V lookup: CDR1 SGHVS, CDR2 FNYEAQ. V shed 5 bases and J shed 6 bases, with 7 bases lying between them. The CDR3 DNA sequence: TGTGCCAGCAGCCCCTGGCCCGGGGAGCTGTTTTTT. Amino acid sequence: CASSPWPGELFF.

The V gene is TRBV9, the J gene TRBJ2-1; TRBD2 agrees at 7 bases. The CDR3 contains 13 residues. V was clipped by 4 bases and J by 4 bases; unmatched bases: 2. Germline values: CDR1 SGDLS, CDR2 YYNGEE. As DNA, the CDR3 is TGTGCCAGCAGCCGGGACTATTACAATGAGCAGTTCTTC. This codes for CASSRDYYNEQFF.

DNA of the CDR3: TGTGCCTGGAGTGCGGAGGGGATGGAAGCTTTCTTT. Protein: CAWSAEGMEAFF. The J gene is TRBJ1-1, the V gene TRBV30, with D possibly being TRBD1 (5 bases). There are 12 residues in the CDR3. Germline V gives CDR1 GTSNPN, CDR2 SVGIG (reference sequence). V was cut by 1 base and J by 8 bases, with 11 bases left in between.

This chain connects TRBV2 to TRBJ1-2; D remains ambiguous. CDR3 length: 13 amino acids. Deletions cut 7 bases from V and 4 bases from J, with 13 bases between. Germline CDR1 is SNHLY and CDR2 is FYNNEI. The CDR3 DNA is TGTGCCAGCACCTCAGGACGGAGCTATGGCTACACCTTC. It specifies CASTSGRSYGYTF.

The chain has TRBV24-1 and TRBJ2-2; 11 bases are shared with TRBD2. This CDR3 comprises 21 residues. Germline V gene sequence: CDR1 KGHDR, CDR2 SFDVKD. The J segment lost 0 bases and the V segment lost 7 bases, leaving 18 bases of the junction unmatched. CDR3 residues: CATRGPGQGTSGSANTGELFF. CDR3 in DNA: TGTGCCACCAGGGGACCGGGACAGGGTACTAGCGGGAGCGCGAACACCGGGGAGCTGTTTTTT.

This clone has only a few counts. The gene calls are TRBV7-9 and TRBJ1-6; D not certain. Germline CDR1 is SEHNR and CDR2 is FQNEAQ (reference sequence). The V end lost 2 bases, the J end lost 5 bases, and 7 bases lay between the germline ends. The CDR3 has 14 amino acids. CDR3 protein: CASSLLQNNSPLHF. As DNA, the CDR3 is TGTGCCAGCAGCTTATTGCAGAATAATTCACCCCTCCACTTT.

V is TRBV28 and J is TRBJ1-4, with TRBD1 matching over 8 bases. V shed 4 bases and J 8 bases; nucleotides not matched to a gene: 12. CDR3 length: 16 residues. Germline CDR1 is MDHEN and CDR2 is SYDVKM. CDR3 DNA: TGTGCCAGCAGTTCGGTCATCAGGGGGCGCGAGGAAAAACTGTTTTTT. Its translation is CASSSVIRGREEKLFF. Looking up the rest from reference TRBV28 and TRBJ1-4 gives the full variable domain: DVKVTQSSRYLVKRTGEKVFLECVQDMDHENMFWYRQDPGLGLRLIYFSYDVKMKEKGDIPEGYSVSREKKERFSLILESASTNQTSMYLCASSSVIRGREEKLFFGSGTQLSVL.

The chain joins TRBV12-3 or TRBV12-4 to TRBJ2-7; D not resolved. Trimming shortened V by 3 bases and J by 0 bases, and 6 bases separated the two germline ends. The CDR3 has 13 amino acids. The CDR3 region has the DNA TGTGCCAGCAGTTTCGACTTCTCCTACGAGCAGTACTTC. Translating gives CASSFDFSYEQYF.

This clone was seen once. This chain uses TRBV12-3 or TRBV12-4 with TRBJ1-3, with a weak D call TRBD1 (6 bases). V dropped 2 bases and J dropped 7 bases, with 9 bases sitting between them. CDR3 length equals 13 residues. The CDR3 DNA follows: TGTGCCAGCAGTTTAACAGGGAGGAACACCATATATTTT. Translation: CASSLTGRNTIYF.

V gene TRBV6-5 combines with J gene TRBJ2-1; 15 nucleotides line up with TRBD2. V gave up 4 bases and J gave up 9 bases; unmatched junction bases: 7. Germline V gene sequence: CDR1 MNHEY, CDR2 SVGAGI. The CDR3 extends over 16 amino acids. As DNA, the CDR3 is TGTGCCAGCAGTTTTCGGACTAGCGGGAGGGCCATTGAGCAGTTCTTC. Translated: CASSFRTSGRAIEQFF.

The rearrangement joins TRBV7-2 to TRBJ1-1, with D maybe TRBD1 (5 bases). Germline V gene lookup returns CDR1 SGHTA and CDR2 FQGNSA. The CDR3 extends over 13 amino acids. The V gene lost 3 bases and the J gene lost 2 bases, with 7 bases spanning the gap. The chain's CDR3 is CASSLTVNTEAFF. In DNA form, the CDR3 reads TGTGCCAGCAGCTTGACAGTTAACACTGAAGCTTTCTTT.

The rearrangement links TRBV24-1 to TRBJ2-1; possible D gene TRBD2, 5 bases. The CDR3 has 15 amino acids. The V end was cut by 3 bases, the J end by 7 bases, with 15 bases between. Germline values: CDR1 KGHDR, CDR2 SFDVKD. CDR3 residues: CATSDPRTGGNEQFF. As DNA, the CDR3 is TGTGCCACCAGTGATCCAAGGACGGGCGGGAATGAGCAGTTCTTC.

The chain joins TRBV5-5 to TRBJ1-2, with no clear D. Trimming shortened V by 1 base and J by 0 bases, and 10 bases separated the two germline ends. The germline V gene has CDR1 SGHKS and CDR2 YYEKEE (reference sequence). The CDR3 spans 15 residues. The CDR3 DNA sequence: TGTGCCAGCAGCTTGCAACCGGGTACTAACTATGGCTACACCTTC. It codes for CASSLQPGTNYGYTF. Filled out from reference TRBV5-5 and TRBJ1-2, the complete variable domain reads DAGVTQSPTHLIKTRGQQVTLRCSPISGHKSVSWYQQVLGQGPQFIFQYYEKEERGRGNFPDRFSARQFPNYSSELNVNALLLGDSALYLCASSLQPGTNYGYTFGSGTRLTVV.

This rearrangement joins TRBV12-3 or TRBV12-4 to TRBJ2-7, with D perhaps matching TRBD1 (5 bases). The CDR3 runs to 12 residues. V dropped 8 bases and J dropped 3 bases, with 11 bases sitting between them. The CDR3: CASGAGIYEQYF. DNA of the CDR3: TGTGCCAGCGGTGCAGGGATCTACGAGCAGTACTTC.

The chain couples TRBV7-6 to TRBJ1-5; the D is unclear. Germline-derived CDR1 and CDR2 are SGHVS and FNYEAQ. V dropped 1 base and J dropped 2 bases, with 9 bases sitting between them. The CDR3 is 15 residues long. In DNA form, the CDR3 reads TGTGCCAGCAGCTTAGGTGCGGCCGGCAATCAGCCCCAGCATTTT. Protein: CASSLGAAGNQPQHF. The full variable domain, completed using reference TRBV7-6 and TRBJ1-5, is GAGVSQSPRYKVTKRGQDVALRCDPISGHVSLYWYRQALGQGPEFLTYFNYEAQQDKSGLPNDRFSAERPEGSISTLTIQRTEQRDSAMYRCASSLGAAGNQPQHFGDGTRLSIL.

V and J are TRBV5-6 and TRBJ2-7; D uncertain. Trimming removed 0 bases at V and 5 bases at J, with 15 bases between. The CDR3 contains 15 residues. Germline V gene data show CDR1 as SGHDT and CDR2 as YYEEEE. CDR3: CASSLAVTANDEQYF. CDR3 sequence (DNA): TGTGCCAGCAGCTTGGCGGTGACTGCTAATGACGAGCAGTACTTC.

The chain carries TRBV19 and TRBJ2-4, with a weak D call TRBD2 (6 bases). Looked up from germline, CDR1 is LNHDA and CDR2 is SQIVND (reference sequence). V lost 4 bases and J lost 3, with 13 bases in between. The CDR3 is 15 residues long. DNA for the CDR3: TGTGCCAGTAGTAGCGGGATGCTCGTCAAAAACATTCAGTACTTC. The encoded protein is CASSSGMLVKNIQYF.

CDR3 sequence: CASKHSTEVGEAFF. CDR3 nucleotides: TGCGCCAGCAAACATTCGACCGAGGTGGGTGAAGCTTTCTTT. The chain couples TRBV5-1 to TRBJ1-1; D remains unclear. V was trimmed by 6 bases and J by 7 bases, leaving 19 bases between them. This CDR3 spans 14 amino acids. The germline V gene has CDR1 SGHRS and CDR2 YFSETQ.

The chain joins TRBV19 to TRBJ2-1, with 7 positions matching TRBD2. Germline CDR1 reads LNHDA; CDR2 reads SQIVND (reference sequence). This CDR3 has 15 amino acids. J was trimmed by 7 bases and V by 7 bases; bases with no gene match: 13. CDR3 protein: CASKAYAGVSNEQFF. The DNA of the CDR3 is TGTGCCAGTAAGGCATACGCGGGAGTATCGAATGAGCAGTTCTTC.

The gene calls are TRBV28 and TRBJ1-1; no firm D call. CDR1 and CDR2 from the germline V gene are MDHEN and SYDVKM. The CDR3 runs to 15 residues. V was cut by 4 bases and J by 1 base, with 13 bases left in between. Written as DNA, the CDR3 is TGTGCCAGCAGTTCGCGAGGGCTACCGAACACTGAAGCTTTCTTT. Its protein is CASSSRGLPNTEAFF. Variable domain in full (rest from reference TRBV28 and TRBJ1-1): DVKVTQSSRYLVKRTGEKVFLECVQDMDHENMFWYRQDPGLGLRLIYFSYDVKMKEKGDIPEGYSVSREKKERFSLILESASTNQTSMYLCASSSRGLPNTEAFFGQGTRLTVV.

The rearrangement links TRBV4-3 to TRBJ1-5, with a weak D call TRBD1 (5 bases). The germline V gene has CDR1 LGHNA and CDR2 YSLEER. The CDR3 runs 13 residues. The V end was cut by 0 bases, the J end by 7 bases, with 7 bases between. The CDR3 DNA follows: TGCGCCAGCAGCCAAGATGGGGGGCAGCCCCAGCATTTT. This encodes CASSQDGGQPQHF.

The chain joins TRBV9 to TRBJ1-2; the match to TRBD1 covers 8 bases. The ends lost 9 bases at V and 7 bases at J; junction bases unmatched: 14. The CDR3 is made up of 14 amino acids. Germline lookup yields CDR1 SGDLS and CDR2 YYNGEE. CDR3 coding DNA: TGTGCCACATCACACGGACAGGGAATAGGTGGCTACACCTTC. Its translation is CATSHGQGIGGYTF.